This T cell receptor beta chain was captured in a study of blood T cell repertoires in COVID-19. V lost 4 bases, J lost 8 bases, and 8 bases stayed unmatched. Germline V gene sequence: CDR1 LGHDT, CDR2 YNNKEL (reference sequence). CDR3 length equals 14 residues. Profiled with immunoSEQ multiplex PCR; TCRdb holds only in-frame clones, not every one. Of about 59,000 clones in the sample, less than 75% were seen once. Sequencing was done on a sample of peripheral blood. V gene TRBV3-1 (or the pseudogene TRBV3-2) combines with J gene TRBJ2-4, with 7 bases matching TRBD1. The clonotype comes from a woman aged 70-85 years with acute or convalescent COVID-19. This chain's CDR3 is CASSPSRQGDIQYF. CDR3 coding DNA: TGTGCCAGCAGCCCTTCCCGACAGGGAGACATTCAGTACTTC.